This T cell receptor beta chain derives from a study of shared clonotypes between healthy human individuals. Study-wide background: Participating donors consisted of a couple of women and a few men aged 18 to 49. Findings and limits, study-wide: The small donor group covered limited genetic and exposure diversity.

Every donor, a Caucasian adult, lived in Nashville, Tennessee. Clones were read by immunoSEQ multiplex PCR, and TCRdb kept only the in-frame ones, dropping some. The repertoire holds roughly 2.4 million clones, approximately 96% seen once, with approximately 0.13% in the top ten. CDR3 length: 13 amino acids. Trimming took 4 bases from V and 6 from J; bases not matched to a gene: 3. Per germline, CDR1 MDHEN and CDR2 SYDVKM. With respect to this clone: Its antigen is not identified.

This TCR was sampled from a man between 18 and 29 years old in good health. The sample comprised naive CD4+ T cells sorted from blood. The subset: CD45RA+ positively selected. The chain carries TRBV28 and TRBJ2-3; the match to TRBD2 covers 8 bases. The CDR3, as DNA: TGTGCCAGCAGTTCCGGGACTAGGGATACGCAGTATTTT. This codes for CASSSGTRDTQYF.